Below are 8 T cell receptor beta chains sequenced from a single sample in a study of blood T cell repertoires in COVID-19 (dated by TCRdb to 2019 to 2021). The library was made by the immunoSEQ multiplex PCR assay. TCRdb carries this immuneACCESS record with in-frame sequences only. Its versions omit some clonotypes, under half of them owing to an unresolved V gene in the studies checked, with the rest unexplained. The sample includes 50,000 to 60,000 clones, with nearly 90% observed a single time. Together, the top ten hold around 1.6% of the sample. Sequencing was done on a sample of peripheral blood. The receptors were sampled from a man aged 55-75 years with acute or convalescent COVID-19.

The rearrangement links TRBV24-1 to TRBJ1-5; 7 positions match TRBD1. V lost 4 bases, J lost 2 bases, and 7 bases stayed unmatched. The germline V gene has CDR1 KGHDR and CDR2 SFDVKD. CDR3 length: 16 amino acids. In DNA, the CDR3 is TGTGCCACCAGTGACACAGGGGCCGGGGGCAATCAGCCCCAGCATTTT. This sequence encodes CATSDTGAGGNQPQHF.

V and J are TRBV18 and TRBJ1-3; 8 nucleotides line up with TRBD1. CDR3 length: 15 residues. V trimming: 4 bases; J trimming: 0 bases; junction bases outside the gene matches: 2. Germline-derived CDR1 and CDR2 are KGHSH and LQKENI. This CDR3 is CASSQGQASGNTIYF. The CDR3 bases are TGTGCCAGCTCACAGGGACAGGCCTCTGGAAACACCATATATTTT.

The CDR3 DNA sequence: TGTGCCCGGAGGGTGGCTGGGGCCAACGTCCTGACTTTC. This encodes CARRVAGANVLTF. The genes are TRBV7-2 and TRBJ2-6; tentative D call: TRBD2 (6 bases). This CDR3 has 13 amino acids. Germline V gene lookup returns CDR1 SGHTA and CDR2 FQGNSA. V dropped 11 bases and J dropped 2 bases, with 10 bases sitting between them.

The gene calls are TRBV24-1 and TRBJ1-5; D is unresolved. CDR1 KGHDR and CDR2 SFDVKD come from the germline V gene. Trimming removed 6 bases from V and 9 bases from J, with 8 bases in between. CDR3 length: 11 residues. Here the CDR3 reads CATSPPGPQHF. CDR3 DNA: TGTGCCACCAGTCCCCCGGGGCCCCAGCATTTT.

The chain carries TRBV18 and TRBJ2-2; perhaps TRBD1 as D (6 bases). In germline, CDR1 is KGHSH, CDR2 LQKENI. The V end lost 3 bases, the J end lost 1 base, and 6 bases lay between the germline ends. This CDR3 is 14 amino acids long. CDR3: CASSPDRNTGELFF. The DNA for the CDR3 is TGTGCCAGCTCACCGGACAGGAACACCGGGGAGCTGTTTTTT.

The chain joins TRBV15 to TRBJ2-7, with D possibly matching TRBD1 (6 bases). Per the germline V gene, CDR1 is LNHNV and CDR2 is YYDKDF (reference sequence). This CDR3 spans 14 amino acids. V was pared by 0 bases and J by 2 bases, with 8 bases between. The CDR3 loop is CATSRDQGTYEQYF. CDR3 nucleotide sequence: TGTGCCACCAGCAGAGATCAGGGGACCTACGAGCAGTACTTC.

The V gene is TRBV6-5, the J gene TRBJ2-1; tentatively, D is TRBD2 (5 bases). Germline V gene sequence: CDR1 MNHEY, CDR2 SVGAGI. Trimming pared 2 bases from V and 0 bases from J, leaving 8 bases between. The CDR3 is 15 amino acids. CDR3 DNA sequence: TGTGCCAGCAGTTACGAGGGAACCTCCTACAATGAGCAGTTCTTC. Translated: CASSYEGTSYNEQFF.

Note on this clone: One junction end disagrees with the germline gene, perhaps due to a read error. Other nucleotide sequences in the sample specify the same CDR3. This sequence joins TRBV19 and TRBJ2-2; TRBD1 agrees at 7 bases. The germline V gene has CDR1 LNHDA and CDR2 SQIVND (reference sequence). The CDR3 is 19 residues long. The CDR3 reads CARHQLQPLQGWYTGELFF. CDR3 bases: TGTGCCAGACACCAATTACAGCCCCTACAGGGGTGGTACACCGGGGAGTTGTTTTTT.